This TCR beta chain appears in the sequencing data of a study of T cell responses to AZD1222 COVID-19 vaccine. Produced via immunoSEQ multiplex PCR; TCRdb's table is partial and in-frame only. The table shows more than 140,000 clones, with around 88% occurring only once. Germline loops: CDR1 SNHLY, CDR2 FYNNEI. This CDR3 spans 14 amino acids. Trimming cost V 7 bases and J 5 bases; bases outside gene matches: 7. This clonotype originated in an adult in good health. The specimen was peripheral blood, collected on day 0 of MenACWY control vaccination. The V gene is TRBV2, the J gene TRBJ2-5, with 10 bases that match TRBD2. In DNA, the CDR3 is TGTGCCAGCATTCCTAGCGGGAGCGTGGAGACCCAGTACTTC. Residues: CASIPSGSVETQYF.